The sequence of this T cell receptor beta chain was determined in a study of metastatic and nonmetastatic thyroid tumors (dated by TCRdb to the early 2020s). In terms of the full investigation: Repertoires from peripheral blood and from tumor or nodule tissue samples of malignant and benign thyroid patients were compared. Overall results and qualifications from the work: In both blood and tumor samples, TCR beta diversity was reported to be significantly higher in malignant tumors than in benign nodules.

CDR1 and CDR2 are read off the germline V gene as WSHSY and SAAADI. Including cysteine and phenylalanine, the CDR3 has 14 amino acids. The sequence is cut down to CDR3 DNA, 42 bases in frame from base 1. V is pruned by 5 bases and J by 15 bases, leaving 12 bases of the junction without a gene match. Receptors were amplified or captured by PCR. Sequencing took place on an Illumina HiSeq 4000. High-throughput sequencing was used to profile the CDR3 region of the TCR beta-chain in every patient. The study's processing was this. Drawing on CDR3 differences between clinicopathological groups, the researchers built a classifier meant to tell apart patients with distant-metastatic papillary thyroid cancer. Repertoire diversity was assessed with the Shannon index, and tumor-blood repertoire similarity with the Morisita-Horn index. Using fastp trimming at Q25 and MiXCR clonotype assembly, TCRdb reanalyzed the public sequencing data and kept in-frame beta chains. The V and J calls and clone size are TCRdb's, not the authors'. The sample profile shows several thousand clones; around a quarter of them were found once. Together, the top ten hold approximately 24% of the sample.

This clone is termed medium-sized (0.01 to 0.1%). Its antigen is unknown. No per-base quality is available; no much larger clone lies one base away. None of the patients had been given any treatment before thyroid surgery. Using T-cell receptor beta sequencing, the researchers looked back retrospectively at clinical samples from patients, gathered between the early 2010s and the late 2010s. The V and J segments used are TRBV10-2 and TRBJ2-1, and TRBD2 aligns with 11 junction nucleotides. This sequence was found in a female donor with papillary thyroid cancer or a benign thyroid nodule (not recorded which). Some clones in this sample may be carry-over from other donors' samples. The sample taken for sequencing was tumor tissue. The DNA is as follows: TGCGCCAGCAGTTTGACTAGCGGGGCTCTGGGATCGTTCTTC. The resulting protein is CASSLTSGALGSFF.